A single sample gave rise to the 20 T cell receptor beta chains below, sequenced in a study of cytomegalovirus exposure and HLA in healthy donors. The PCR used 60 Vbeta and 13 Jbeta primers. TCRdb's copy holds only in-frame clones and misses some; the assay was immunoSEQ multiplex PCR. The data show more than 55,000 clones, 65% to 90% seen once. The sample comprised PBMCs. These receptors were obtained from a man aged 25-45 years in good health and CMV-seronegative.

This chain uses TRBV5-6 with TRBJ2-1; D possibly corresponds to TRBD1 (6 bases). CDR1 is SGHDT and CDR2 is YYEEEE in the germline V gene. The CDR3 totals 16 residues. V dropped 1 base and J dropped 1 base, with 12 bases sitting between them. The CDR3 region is CASSLLGQQSYNEQFF. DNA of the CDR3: TGTGCCAGCAGCTTGCTAGGACAGCAATCCTACAATGAGCAGTTCTTC.

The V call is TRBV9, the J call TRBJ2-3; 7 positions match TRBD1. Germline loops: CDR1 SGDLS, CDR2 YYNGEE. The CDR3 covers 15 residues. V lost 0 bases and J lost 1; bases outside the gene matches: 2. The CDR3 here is CASSVGDRGTDTQYF. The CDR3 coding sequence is TGTGCCAGCAGCGTAGGGGACAGAGGCACAGATACGCAGTATTTT.

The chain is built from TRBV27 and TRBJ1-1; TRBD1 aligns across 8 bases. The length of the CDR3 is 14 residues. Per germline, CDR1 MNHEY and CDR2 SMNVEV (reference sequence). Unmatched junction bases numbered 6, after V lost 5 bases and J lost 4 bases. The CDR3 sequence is CASSPGGAVTEAFF. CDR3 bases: TGTGCCAGCAGTCCAGGGGGCGCGGTCACTGAAGCTTTCTTT.

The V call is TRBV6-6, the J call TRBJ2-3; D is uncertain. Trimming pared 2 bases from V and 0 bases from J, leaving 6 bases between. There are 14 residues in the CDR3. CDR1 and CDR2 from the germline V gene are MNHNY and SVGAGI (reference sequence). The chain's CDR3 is CASSYGGSTDTQYF. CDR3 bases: TGTGCCAGCAGTTACGGTGGCAGCACAGATACGCAGTATTTT.

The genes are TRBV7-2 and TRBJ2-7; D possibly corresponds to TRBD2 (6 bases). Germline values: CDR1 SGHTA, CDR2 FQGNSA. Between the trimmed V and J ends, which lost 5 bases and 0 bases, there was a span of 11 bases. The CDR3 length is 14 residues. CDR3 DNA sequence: TGTGCCAGCAGCATGGACTATCGCTCCTACGAGCAGTACTTC. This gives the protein CASSMDYRSYEQYF.

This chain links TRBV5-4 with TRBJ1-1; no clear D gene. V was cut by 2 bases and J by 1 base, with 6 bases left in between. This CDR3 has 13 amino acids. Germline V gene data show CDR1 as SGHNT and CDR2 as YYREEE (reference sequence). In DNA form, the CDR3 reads TGTGCCAGCAGCTTTCAGGAGAACACTGAAGCTTTCTTT. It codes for CASSFQENTEAFF.

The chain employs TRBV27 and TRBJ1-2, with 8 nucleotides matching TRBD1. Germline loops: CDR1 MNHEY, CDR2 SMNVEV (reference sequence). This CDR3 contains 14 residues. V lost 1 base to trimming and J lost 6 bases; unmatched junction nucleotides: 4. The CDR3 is CASSLYPGGDGYTF. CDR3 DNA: TGTGCCAGCAGTTTATATCCAGGGGGCGATGGCTACACCTTC.

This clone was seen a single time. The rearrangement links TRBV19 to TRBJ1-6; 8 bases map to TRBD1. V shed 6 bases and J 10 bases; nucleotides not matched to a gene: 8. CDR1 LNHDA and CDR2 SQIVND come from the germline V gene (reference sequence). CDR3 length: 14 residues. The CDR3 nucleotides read TGTGCCAGTAGCCATGGACAGGGAGGGTCACCCCTCCACTTT. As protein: CASSHGQGGSPLHF.

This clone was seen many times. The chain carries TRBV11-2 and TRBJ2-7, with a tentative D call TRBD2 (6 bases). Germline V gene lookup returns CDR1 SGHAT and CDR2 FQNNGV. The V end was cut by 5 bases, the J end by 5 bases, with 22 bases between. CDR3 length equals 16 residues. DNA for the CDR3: TGTGCCAGCAGCACCCACACAAAAGCGGGCGAAAACGAGCAGTACTTC. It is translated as CASSTHTKAGENEQYF.

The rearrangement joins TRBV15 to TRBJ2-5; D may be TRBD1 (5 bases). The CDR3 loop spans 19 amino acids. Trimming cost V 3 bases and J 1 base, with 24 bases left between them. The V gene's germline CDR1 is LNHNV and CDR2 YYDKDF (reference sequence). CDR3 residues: CATSRALPDGAYFQETQYF. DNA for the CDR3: TGTGCCACCAGCAGGGCCCTTCCTGATGGGGCTTACTTCCAAGAGACCCAGTACTTC.

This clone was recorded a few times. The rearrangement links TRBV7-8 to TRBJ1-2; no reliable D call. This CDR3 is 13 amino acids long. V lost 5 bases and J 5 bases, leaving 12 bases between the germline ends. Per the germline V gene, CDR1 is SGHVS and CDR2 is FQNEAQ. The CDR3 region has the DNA TGTGCCAGCAGCGTAAACGAGGGTTATGGCTACACCTTC. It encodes CASSVNEGYGYTF. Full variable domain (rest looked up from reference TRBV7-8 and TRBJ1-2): GAGVSQSPRYKVAKRGQDVALRCDPISGHVSLFWYQQALGQGPEFLTYFQNEAQLDKSGLPSDRFFAERPEGSVSTLKIQRTQQEDSAVYLCASSVNEGYGYTFGSGTRLTVV.

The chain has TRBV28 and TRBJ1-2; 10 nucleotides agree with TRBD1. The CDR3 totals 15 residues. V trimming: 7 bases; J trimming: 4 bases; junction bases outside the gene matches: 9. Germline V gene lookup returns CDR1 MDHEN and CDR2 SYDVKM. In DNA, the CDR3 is TGTGCCAGCACCACGGGACAGGGGTTTGGCTATGGCTACACCTTC. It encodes CASTTGQGFGYGYTF.

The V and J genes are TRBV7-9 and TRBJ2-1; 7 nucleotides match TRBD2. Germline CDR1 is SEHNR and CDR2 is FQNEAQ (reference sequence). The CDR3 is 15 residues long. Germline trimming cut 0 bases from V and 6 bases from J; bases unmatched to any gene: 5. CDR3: CASSLAAGDLNEQFF. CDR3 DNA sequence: TGTGCCAGCAGCTTAGCCGCGGGGGACCTCAATGAGCAGTTCTTC.

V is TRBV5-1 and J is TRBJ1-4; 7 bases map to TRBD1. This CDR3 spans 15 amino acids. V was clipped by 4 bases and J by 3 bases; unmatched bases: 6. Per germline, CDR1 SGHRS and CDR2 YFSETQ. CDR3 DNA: TGCGCCAGCAGCCCCAAGGGGACAGCTAATGAAAAACTGTTTTTT. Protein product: CASSPKGTANEKLFF.

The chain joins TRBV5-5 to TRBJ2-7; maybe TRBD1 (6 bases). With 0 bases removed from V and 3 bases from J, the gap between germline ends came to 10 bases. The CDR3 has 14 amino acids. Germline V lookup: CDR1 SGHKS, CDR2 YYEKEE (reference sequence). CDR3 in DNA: TGTGCCAGCAGCTTGGTCGGACAGAACTACGAGCAGTACTTC. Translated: CASSLVGQNYEQYF.

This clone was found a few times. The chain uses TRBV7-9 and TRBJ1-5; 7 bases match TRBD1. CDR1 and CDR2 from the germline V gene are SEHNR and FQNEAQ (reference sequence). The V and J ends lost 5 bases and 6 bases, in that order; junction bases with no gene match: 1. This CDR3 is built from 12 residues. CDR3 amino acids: CASSTGVQPQHF. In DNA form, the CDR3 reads TGTGCCAGCAGCACAGGGGTTCAGCCCCAGCATTTT.

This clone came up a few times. CDR3 residues: CASSAGQKNQPQHF. The CDR3 nucleotides are TGTGCCAGTAGTGCCGGACAGAAGAATCAGCCCCAGCATTTT. This rearrangement joins TRBV19 to TRBJ1-5; D perhaps matches TRBD1 (6 bases). This CDR3 spans 14 amino acids. The germline V gene has CDR1 LNHDA and CDR2 SQIVND (reference sequence). V was clipped by 5 bases and J by 4 bases, with 12 bases between them.

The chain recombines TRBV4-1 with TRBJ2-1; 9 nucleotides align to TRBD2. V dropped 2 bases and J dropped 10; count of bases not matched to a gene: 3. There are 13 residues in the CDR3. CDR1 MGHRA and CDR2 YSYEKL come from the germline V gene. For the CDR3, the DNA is TGCGCCAGCAGCCAATGGCGGGAGGGGGAGCAGTTCTTC. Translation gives CASSQWREGEQFF.

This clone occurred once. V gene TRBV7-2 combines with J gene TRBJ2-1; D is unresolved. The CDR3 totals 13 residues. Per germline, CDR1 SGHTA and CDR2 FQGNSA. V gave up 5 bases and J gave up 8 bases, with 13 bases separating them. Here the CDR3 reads CASSLLPSDEQFF. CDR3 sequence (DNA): TGTGCCAGCAGCCTCCTCCCCAGCGATGAGCAGTTCTTC.

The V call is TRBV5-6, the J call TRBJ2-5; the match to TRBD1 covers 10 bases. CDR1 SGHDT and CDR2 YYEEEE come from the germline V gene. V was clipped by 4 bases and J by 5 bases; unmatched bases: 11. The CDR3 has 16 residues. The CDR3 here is CASSTLTGGFGETQYF. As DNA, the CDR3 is TGTGCCAGCAGCACCCTGACAGGGGGCTTCGGGGAGACCCAGTACTTC.